Listed below are T cell receptor beta chains from one sample, sequenced in a study of cytomegalovirus exposure and HLA in healthy donors. Some clones are missing from TCRdb's copy, which holds only in-frame ones; the method was immunoSEQ multiplex PCR. The repertoire holds roughly 190,000 clones, with roughly 88% as singletons. Sequences were obtained from PBMCs. The receptors come from a woman younger than 30 in good health and CMV-seronegative. CDR3s include the opening cysteine and the closing phenylalanine or tryptophan. Each record gives: CDR3 protein, CDR3 DNA, clone size, D gene, V gene, J gene. The D gene is left open where the match is weak. The size of a clone is reported for some rows only, either as once, few or many, or as a class for expanded clones.

CASSPGLGNNEQFF	TGCGCCAGCAGCCCCGGACTAGGAAACAATGAGCAGTTCTTC	once	TRBD2	TRBV4-1	TRBJ2-1
CAWSVEDKGQKLFF	TGTGCCTGGAGTGTAGAGGACAAGGGGCAAAAACTGTTTTTT	.	.	TRBV30	TRBJ1-4
CASSFGGHEQFF	TGTGCCAGCAGCTTTGGGGGCCATGAGCAGTTCTTC	.	.	TRBV7-2	TRBJ2-1
CASSSLAARTDTQYF	TGTGCCAGCAGCTCACTAGCGGCTCGCACAGATACGCAGTATTTT	.	TRBD2	TRBV7-9	TRBJ2-3
CASSTSSGGSYTQYF	TGTGCCAGCAGCACTTCTAGCGGGGGCAGTTATACGCAGTATTTT	.	TRBD2	TRBV6-1	TRBJ2-3
CASSYLQGDTEAFF	TGTGCCAGCAGCTATTTACAGGGGGACACTGAAGCTTTCTTT	.	TRBD1	TRBV11-2	TRBJ1-1
CATNTKQGAVTGELFF	TGTGCCACCAACACGAAACAGGGGGCCGTCACCGGGGAGCTGTTTTTT	.	TRBD1	TRBV25-1	TRBJ2-2
CAISEVGDRTEAFF	TGTGCCATCAGTGAAGTAGGGGACAGGACTGAAGCTTTCTTT	.	TRBD1	TRBV10-3	TRBJ1-1
CASSPTDRPYGYTF	TGTGCCAGTAGTCCAACGGACAGACCTTATGGCTACACCTTC	.	.	TRBV19	TRBJ1-2
CASGGRRTSTDTQYF	TGTGCCAGTGGAGGACGGCGGACTAGCACAGATACGCAGTATTTT	.	.	TRBV19	TRBJ2-3
CAWSLASGGQPQHF	TGTGCCTGGAGTCTGGCTTCAGGGGGACAGCCCCAGCATTTT	few	TRBD1	TRBV30	TRBJ1-5
CASSMTSGQETQYF	TGTGCCAGCAGTATGACTAGCGGCCAAGAGACCCAGTACTTC	.	TRBD2	TRBV2	TRBJ2-5
CASSPASTGGAKETQYF	TGTGCCAGCAGCCCCGCTTCGACAGGGGGCGCAAAAGAGACCCAGTACTTC	.	TRBD1	TRBV5-4	TRBJ2-5
CAIRGTTKNNEQFF	TGTGCCATCAGGGGGACTACTAAAAACAATGAGCAGTTCTTC	.	TRBD2	TRBV10-3	TRBJ2-1
CASSSHRDEQYF	TGCGCCAGCAGCTCTCATCGGGACGAGCAGTACTTC	few	.	TRBV4-1	TRBJ2-7
CASSLGWTSGRANEQFF	TGTGCCAGCAGCTTAGGATGGACTAGCGGGAGGGCCAATGAGCAGTTCTTC	.	TRBD2	TRBV13	TRBJ2-1
CASSSQGRGNQPQHF	TGTGCCAGCAGCTCCCAAGGGAGGGGAAATCAGCCCCAGCATTTT	.	.	TRBV5-6	TRBJ1-5
CASSVAGSQGEKLFF	TGTGCCAGCAGCGTGGCGGGGAGTCAAGGAGAAAAACTGTTTTTT	.	.	TRBV9	TRBJ1-4
CAWRGRGGPYEQYF	TGTGCCTGGAGGGGTCGGGGGGGGCCCTACGAGCAGTACTTC	.	TRBD2	TRBV30	TRBJ2-7
CASSVAILAGDETQYF	TGTGCCAGCAGCGTAGCTATACTAGCGGGAGATGAGACCCAGTACTTC	.	TRBD2	TRBV9	TRBJ2-5
CASSRQGNEQYF	TGTGCCAGCAGCAGACAGGGGAATGAGCAGTACTTC	.	TRBD1	TRBV9	TRBJ2-7
CASSVGTSGVSGELFF	TGTGCCAGCAGCGTAGGGACTAGCGGGGTCTCCGGGGAGCTGTTTTTT	once	TRBD2	TRBV9	TRBJ2-2
CASSEVQGFTGELFF	TGTGCCAGCAGTGAAGTCCAGGGATTCACCGGGGAGCTGTTTTTT	.	.	TRBV2	TRBJ2-2
CASSGGRLTEAFF	TGTGCCAGCAGCGGCGGCAGATTAACTGAAGCTTTCTTT	.	.	TRBV9	TRBJ1-1